This T cell receptor (beta chain) emerged from a study of T cells in Graves' hyperthyroidism and ophthalmopathy (dated by TCRdb to the late 2010s). Notes on the research overall: A discovery cohort of about a hundred patients, approximately 45 with Graves' ophthalmopathy and under 60 with stable Graves' hyperthyroidism, was used to find distinguishing TCR V-J signatures. In more than 5 Graves' hyperthyroidism patients, the study also compared T-cell repertoires from thyroid tissue with T-cell repertoires from blood. The roughly 94 discovery patients were randomly divided into training and test sets at a 7:3 ratio. Following sampling, methimazole starting at 30 mg daily was given to hyperthyroidism patients, and high-dose intravenous methylprednisolone was given to ophthalmopathy patients. Prospective prediction of ophthalmopathy was tested in an independent validation cohort consisting of roughly 20 hyperthyroidism patients and around 16 patients who later progressed to ophthalmopathy. TCR Vbeta CDR3 sequencing of 135 peripheral blood samples (fewer than 45 ophthalmopathy, 75 to 85 hyperthyroidism and approximately 17 progressor patients) is reported in the paper.

In its sample, this clonotype was seen many times. Its antigen is currently not known. Base qualities are not at hand, and no much larger clone is one base apart. Broad study findings and their caveats: Blood samples also contained most of the expanded thyroid clonotypes (frequency above 0.001), which suggests that blood repertoires may reflect thyroid immune responses. No statistical method was used to fix the sample size in advance, and group allocation was not hidden from the investigators. In validation, the model predicted progression to ophthalmopathy a median of around six months before onset, with approximately 70% sensitivity and more than 72% specificity. In cross-validation, a model built on a 13 V-J signature told ophthalmopathy apart from stable hyperthyroidism with 85% to 90% sensitivity and about 81% specificity, and in testing the same model reached 80%/75%.

The TCR beta CDR3 regions were amplified from the RNA transcripts. The first round of RT-PCR for the TCR CDR3 was performed with the HTBI primer set and the Qiagen OneStep RT-PCR kit. Libraries were constructed in a second round of multiplex PCR, after which size selection and purification were performed. Sequencing of the libraries was done on an Illumina HiSeq2000 using paired-end 100 bp reads. The original methods were these. SOAPnuke was used to process the raw data, with reads discarded if the reads contained adapters or uncalled bases, had a mean Phred below 15, or lacked an exact constant-primer or identifier match. High-quality paired reads were merged with COPE v1.2.5, and unique nucleotide sequences were defined as clonotypes. MiTCR v1.1 was used to align the clonotypes against IMGT TRBV, TRBD and TRBJ reference segments. The analysis was restricted to V-J combinations with a frequency above 0.0001, which together covered 99% to 99.2% of the repertoires. The TCS score was defined as the ratio of F50 (clonal expansion) to E x V (chaos), calculated using BLOSUM62-based TCRdist between CDR3 peptides within each V-J. Welch's t-statistics and random forest reduced 500 to 650 V-J features to fewer than 15, which were used in a naive Bayes classifier (R e1071). Thyroid-blood repertoire similarity was quantified with the Morisita-Horn index. TCRdb reworked the public reads: Q25 trimming with fastp, MiXCR clone assembly, productive beta chains retained. Identical CDR3 protein sequences are pooled into one entry, listed with their most common genes and DNA. The authors' filters were not applied to this entry. In this sample the table shows roughly 510,000 distinct CDR3 sequences, 35% to 50% of which occur a single time. In total, the top ten clones hold about 40% of the sample.

CDR1 and CDR2 (DFQATT, SNEGSKA) derive from the germline V gene (reference sequence). V is trimmed back by 0 bases and J by 3 bases, and the junction contains 5 bases that no gene match accounts for. The CDR3 runs 16 residues from the cysteine to the phenylalanine. Here the CDR3 DNA is all that survives: 48 bases in frame from base 1. Exclusion was applied to patients with uncontrolled infections, other autoimmune diseases, pregnancy or lactation. Diagnoses were established on the basis of clinical symptoms, serum thyroxine and TRAb, thyroid ultrasound, and orbital computed tomography. Total RNA was extracted using Trizol reagent, and RNA quality was assessed on an Agilent 2100 Bioanalyzer.

The rearranged segments are TRBV20-1 and TRBJ2-6; 7 central nucleotides agree with TRBD2. Sequences were obtained from peripheral blood or thyroid tissue (not recorded which). This sequence originates from an adult woman with Graves' disease, either hyperthyroidism or ophthalmopathy (not recorded which). This receptor has the CDR3 CSARERENSGANVLTF. The sequence in DNA is TGCAGTGCTAGAGAGCGGGAGAACAGTGGGGCCAACGTCCTGACTTTC.